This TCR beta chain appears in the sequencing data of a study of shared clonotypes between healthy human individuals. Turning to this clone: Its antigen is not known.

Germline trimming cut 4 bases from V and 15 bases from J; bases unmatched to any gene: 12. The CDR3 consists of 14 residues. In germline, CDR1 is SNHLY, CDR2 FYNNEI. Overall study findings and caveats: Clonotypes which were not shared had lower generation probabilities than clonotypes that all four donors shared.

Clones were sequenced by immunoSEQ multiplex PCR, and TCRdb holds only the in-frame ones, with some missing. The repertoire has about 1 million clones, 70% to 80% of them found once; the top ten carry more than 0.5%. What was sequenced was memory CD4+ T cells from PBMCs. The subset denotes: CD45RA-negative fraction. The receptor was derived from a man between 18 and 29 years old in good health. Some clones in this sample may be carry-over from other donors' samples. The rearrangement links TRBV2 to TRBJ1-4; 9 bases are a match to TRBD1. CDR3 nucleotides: TGTGCCAGCAGTGCAAGCGGGGACAGGGTTTCAGTGTTTTTT. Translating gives CASSASGDRVSVFF.